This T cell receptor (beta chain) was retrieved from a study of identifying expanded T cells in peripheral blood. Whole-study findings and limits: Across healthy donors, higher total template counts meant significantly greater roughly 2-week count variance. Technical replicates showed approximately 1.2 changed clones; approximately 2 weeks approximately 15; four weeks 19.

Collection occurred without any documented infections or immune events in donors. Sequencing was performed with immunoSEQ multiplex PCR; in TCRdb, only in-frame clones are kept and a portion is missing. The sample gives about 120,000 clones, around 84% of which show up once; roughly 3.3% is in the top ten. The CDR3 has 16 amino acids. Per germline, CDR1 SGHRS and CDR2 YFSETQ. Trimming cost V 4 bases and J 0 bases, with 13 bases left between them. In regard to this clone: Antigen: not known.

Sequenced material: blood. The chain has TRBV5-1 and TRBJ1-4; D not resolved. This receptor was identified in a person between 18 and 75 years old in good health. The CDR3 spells CASSRDRVATNEKLFF. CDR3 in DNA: TGCGCCAGCAGCCGCGACCGAGTCGCAACTAATGAAAAACTGTTTTTT.